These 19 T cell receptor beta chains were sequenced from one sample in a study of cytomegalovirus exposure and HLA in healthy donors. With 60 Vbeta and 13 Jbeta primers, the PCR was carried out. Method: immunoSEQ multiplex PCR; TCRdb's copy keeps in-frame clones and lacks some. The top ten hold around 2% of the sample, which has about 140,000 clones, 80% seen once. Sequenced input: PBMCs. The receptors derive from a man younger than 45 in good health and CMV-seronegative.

DNA for the CDR3: TGTGCCAGCAGTCCCTGGGGGACTATCTACAATGAGCAGTTCTTC. Translation: CASSPWGTIYNEQFF. The rearrangement uses TRBV9 and TRBJ2-1, with 7 nucleotides matching TRBD2. This CDR3 comprises 15 residues. J was trimmed by 3 bases and V by 5 bases; bases with no gene match: 8. CDR1 is SGDLS and CDR2 is YYNGEE in the germline V gene.

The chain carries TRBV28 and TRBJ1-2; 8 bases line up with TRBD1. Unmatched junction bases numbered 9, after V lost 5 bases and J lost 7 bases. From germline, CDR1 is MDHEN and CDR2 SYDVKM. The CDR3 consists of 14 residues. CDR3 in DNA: TGTGCCAGCAGTCAGGGGGCCCTCTTCGCTGGCTACACCTTC. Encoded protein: CASSQGALFAGYTF.

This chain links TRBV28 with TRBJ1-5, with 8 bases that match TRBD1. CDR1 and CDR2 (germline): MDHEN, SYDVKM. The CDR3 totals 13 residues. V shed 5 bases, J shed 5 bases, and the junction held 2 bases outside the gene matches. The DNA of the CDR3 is TGTGCCAGCAGTCGACAGGGGCATCAGCCCCAGCATTTT. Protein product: CASSRQGHQPQHF.

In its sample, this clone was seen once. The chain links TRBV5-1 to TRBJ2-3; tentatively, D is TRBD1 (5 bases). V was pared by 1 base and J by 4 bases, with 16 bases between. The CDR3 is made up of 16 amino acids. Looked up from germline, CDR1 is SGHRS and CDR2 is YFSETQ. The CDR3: CASSLSRGFGADTQYF. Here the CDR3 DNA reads TGCGCCAGCAGCTTGTCTAGGGGTTTTGGGGCAGATACGCAGTATTTT.

The CDR3 bases are TGTGCCAGCAAAGAACGAGGGATGGATGGCTACACCTTC. It encodes CASKERGMDGYTF. The V and J genes are TRBV6-5 and TRBJ1-2; D is ambiguous. This CDR3 has 13 amino acids. The ends were cut back, 7 bases at V and 6 bases at J, with 15 bases in the middle. Germline-derived CDR1 and CDR2 are MNHEY and SVGAGI.

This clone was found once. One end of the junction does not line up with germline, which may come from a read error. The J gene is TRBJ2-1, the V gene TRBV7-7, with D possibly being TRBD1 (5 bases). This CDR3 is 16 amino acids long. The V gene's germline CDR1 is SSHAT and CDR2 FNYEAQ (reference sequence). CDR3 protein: CASSPSWGSSYNEQFF. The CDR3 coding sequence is TGTGCTAGCAGCCCTAGTTGGGGCAGCTCCTACAATGAGCAGTTCTTC.

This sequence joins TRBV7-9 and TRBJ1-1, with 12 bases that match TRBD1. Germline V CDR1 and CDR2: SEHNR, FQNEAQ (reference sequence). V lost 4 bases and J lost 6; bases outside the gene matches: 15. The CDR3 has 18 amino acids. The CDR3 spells CASSSEQGTGGVSSEAFF. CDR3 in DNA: TGTGCCAGCAGCTCGGAGCAGGGGACAGGGGGCGTATCCTCTGAAGCTTTCTTT.

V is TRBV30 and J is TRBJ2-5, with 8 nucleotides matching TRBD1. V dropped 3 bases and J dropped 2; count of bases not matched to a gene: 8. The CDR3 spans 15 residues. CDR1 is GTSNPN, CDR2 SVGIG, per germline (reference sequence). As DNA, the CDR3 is TGTGCCTGGAGGACAGGGGTCCAGGGGCAAGAGACCCAGTACTTC. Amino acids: CAWRTGVQGQETQYF.

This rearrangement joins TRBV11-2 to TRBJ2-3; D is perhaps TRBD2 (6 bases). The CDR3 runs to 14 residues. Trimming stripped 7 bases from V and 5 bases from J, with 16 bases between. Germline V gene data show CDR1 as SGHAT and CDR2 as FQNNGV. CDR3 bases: TGTGCCAGCACCCCAGGAGGAGGGGTAGATACGCAGTATTTT. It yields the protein CASTPGGGVDTQYF.

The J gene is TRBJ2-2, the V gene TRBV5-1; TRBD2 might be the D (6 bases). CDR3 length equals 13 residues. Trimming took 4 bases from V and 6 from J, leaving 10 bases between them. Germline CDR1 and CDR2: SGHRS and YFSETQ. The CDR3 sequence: CASSRLDSGELFF. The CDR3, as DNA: TGCGCCAGCAGCCGACTAGACTCCGGGGAGCTGTTTTTT.

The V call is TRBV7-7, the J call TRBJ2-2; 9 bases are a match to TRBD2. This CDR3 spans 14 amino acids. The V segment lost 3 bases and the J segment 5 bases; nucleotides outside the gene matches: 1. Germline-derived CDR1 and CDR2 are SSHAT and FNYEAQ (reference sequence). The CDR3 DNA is TGTGCCAGCAGCTTGGGACTAGCTACCGGGGAGCTGTTTTTT. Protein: CASSLGLATGELFF.

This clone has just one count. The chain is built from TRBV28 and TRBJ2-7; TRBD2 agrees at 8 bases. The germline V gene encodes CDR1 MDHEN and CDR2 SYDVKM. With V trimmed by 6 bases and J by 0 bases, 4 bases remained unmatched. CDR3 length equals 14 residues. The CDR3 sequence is CASSKRGSSYEQYF. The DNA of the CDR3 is TGTGCCAGCAGCAAGCGGGGGAGCTCCTACGAGCAGTACTTC.

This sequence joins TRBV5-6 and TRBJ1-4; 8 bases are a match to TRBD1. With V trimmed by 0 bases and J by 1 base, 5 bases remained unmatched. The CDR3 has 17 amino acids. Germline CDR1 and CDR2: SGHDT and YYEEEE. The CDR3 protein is CASSLATGVGTNEKLFF. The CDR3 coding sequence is TGTGCCAGCAGCTTGGCGACAGGGGTTGGAACTAATGAAAAACTGTTTTTT.

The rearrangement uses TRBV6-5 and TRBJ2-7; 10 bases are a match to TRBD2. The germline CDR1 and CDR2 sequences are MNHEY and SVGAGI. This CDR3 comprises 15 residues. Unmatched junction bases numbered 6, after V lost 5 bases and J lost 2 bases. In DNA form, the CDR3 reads TGTGCCAGCAGTCCCCCTAGCGGGAGAGCCTACGAGCAGTACTTC. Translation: CASSPPSGRAYEQYF.

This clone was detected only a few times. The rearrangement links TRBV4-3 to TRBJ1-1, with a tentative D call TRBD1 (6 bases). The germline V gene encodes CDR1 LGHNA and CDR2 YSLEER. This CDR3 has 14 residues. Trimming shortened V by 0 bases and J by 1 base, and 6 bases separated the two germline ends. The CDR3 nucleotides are TGCGCCAGCAGCCAAGAAGGGGGGAACACTGAAGCTTTCTTT. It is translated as CASSQEGGNTEAFF.

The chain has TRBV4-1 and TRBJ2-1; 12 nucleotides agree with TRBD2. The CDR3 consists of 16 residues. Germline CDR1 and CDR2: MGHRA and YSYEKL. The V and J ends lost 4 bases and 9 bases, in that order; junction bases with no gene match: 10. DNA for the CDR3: TGCGCCAGCAGCCGGCCCCGACTAGCGGGAGTCAGTGAGCAGTTCTTC. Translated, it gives CASSRPRLAGVSEQFF.

CDR3 in amino acids: CASSLAGGRLETQYF. The CDR3 nucleotides read TGTGCCAGCAGCTTAGCTGGTGGCAGGTTGGAGACCCAGTACTTC. This sequence joins TRBV7-2 and TRBJ2-5; D not resolved. There are 15 residues in the CDR3. Germline assignment: CDR1 SGHTA and CDR2 FQGNSA. V was pared by 0 bases and J by 5 bases, with 13 bases between.

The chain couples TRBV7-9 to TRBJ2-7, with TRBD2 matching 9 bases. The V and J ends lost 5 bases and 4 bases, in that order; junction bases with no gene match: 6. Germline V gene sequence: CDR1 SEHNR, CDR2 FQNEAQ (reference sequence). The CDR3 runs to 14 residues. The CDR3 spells CASSLMTSGYEQYF. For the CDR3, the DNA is TGTGCCAGCAGCCTAATGACTAGCGGTTACGAGCAGTACTTC. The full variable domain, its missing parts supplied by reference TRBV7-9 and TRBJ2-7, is DTGVSQNPRHKITKRGQNVTFRCDPISEHNRLYWYRQTLGQGPEFLTYFQNEAQLEKSRLLSDRFSAERPKGSFSTLEIQRTEQGDSAMYLCASSLMTSGYEQYFGPGTRLTVT.

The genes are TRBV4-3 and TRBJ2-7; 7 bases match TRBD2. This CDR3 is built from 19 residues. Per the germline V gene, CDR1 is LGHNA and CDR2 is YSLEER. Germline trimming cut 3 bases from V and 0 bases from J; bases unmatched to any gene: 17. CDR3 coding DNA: TGCGCCAGCAGCCAGAGGGGCGGTAGCGGGTTGGGGAACTCCTACGAGCAGTACTTC. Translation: CASSQRGGSGLGNSYEQYF.